A single sample gave rise to the 19 T cell receptor beta chains below, sequenced in a study of blood T cell repertoires in COVID-19. Clones were sequenced by immunoSEQ multiplex PCR, and TCRdb holds only the in-frame ones, with some missing. The data hold 130,000 or so clones, with about 81% observed a single time. Material: peripheral blood. The receptors stem from a woman of 80 years or more with acute or convalescent COVID-19.

This rearrangement joins TRBV6-2 or TRBV6-3 to TRBJ2-1; possible D gene TRBD1, 6 bases. The V gene's germline CDR1 is MNHEY and CDR2 SVGEGT. V gave up 0 bases and J gave up 3 bases, with 12 bases separating them. The CDR3 loop spans 16 amino acids. The CDR3 loop is CASSYSSTGRYNEQFF. CDR3 DNA: TGTGCCAGCAGTTACTCCAGTACAGGGCGCTACAATGAGCAGTTCTTC.

The V gene is TRBV12-3 or TRBV12-4, the J gene TRBJ1-1; D is ambiguous. The CDR3 is made up of 13 amino acids. V dropped 3 bases and J dropped 1 base, with 6 bases sitting between them. The CDR3 loop reads CASSFVANTEAFF. CDR3 nucleotide sequence: TGTGCCAGCAGTTTTGTGGCGAACACTGAAGCTTTCTTT.

This sequence joins TRBV28 and TRBJ2-7, with D possibly TRBD2 on 5 matching bases. Germline CDR1 is MDHEN and CDR2 is SYDVKM. The CDR3 sequence is 14 residues long. Trimming pared 5 bases from V and 1 base from J, leaving 12 bases between. Here the CDR3 DNA reads TGTGCCAGCAGTGCCGACGGACTGTCCTACGAGCAGTACTTC. It encodes CASSADGLSYEQYF.

This clone has a single count. J is TRBJ2-3 and V is TRBV30; TRBD2 matches 13 bases. The germline CDR1 and CDR2 sequences are GTSNPN and SVGIG (reference sequence). The CDR3 has 16 amino acids. J gave up 3 bases and V 2 bases, and 5 bases lay outside the gene matches. The chain's CDR3 is CAWSTGTSGVTDTQYF. CDR3 bases: TGTGCCTGGAGTACCGGGACTAGCGGGGTAACAGATACGCAGTATTTT.

The chain links TRBV9 to TRBJ2-7, with 7 positions matching TRBD2. After removal of 0 bases from V and 1 base from J, the junction contained 16 bases not matched to a gene. The CDR3 is 19 residues long. Per germline, CDR1 SGDLS and CDR2 YYNGEE. CDR3 bases: TGTGCCAGCAGCGTAGTGGCCCACGGATGCGAGCGGGAATCCTACGAGCAGTACTTC. This encodes CASSVVAHGCERESYEQYF.

The rearrangement joins TRBV19 to TRBJ2-2, with a weak D call TRBD1 (6 bases). Trimming shortened V by 6 bases and J by 0 bases, and 14 bases separated the two germline ends. CDR3 size: 16 residues. CDR1 and CDR2 (germline): LNHDA, SQIVND (reference sequence). CDR3 sequence (DNA): TGTGCCAGTAGCCATCCGACAGGATCGAACACCGGGGAGCTGTTTTTT. It yields the protein CASSHPTGSNTGELFF.

The V gene is TRBV5-4, the J gene TRBJ2-3; the D is unclear. The CDR3 is made up of 16 amino acids. The V end lost 0 bases, the J end lost 5 bases, and 16 bases lay between the germline ends. From germline, CDR1 is SGHNT and CDR2 YYREEE (reference sequence). Written as DNA, the CDR3 is TGTGCCAGCAGCTTGGGACCGAGCGAGACCGGAGATACGCAGTATTTT. Protein: CASSLGPSETGDTQYF. Full variable domain (remainder filled in from reference TRBV5-4 and TRBJ2-3): ETGVTQSPTHLIKTRGQQVTLRCSSQSGHNTVSWYQQALGQGPQFIFQYYREEENGRGNFPPRFSGLQFPNYSSELNVNALELDDSALYLCASSLGPSETGDTQYFGPGTRLTVL.

V gene TRBV3-1 (or the pseudogene TRBV3-2) combines with J gene TRBJ2-6, with TRBD1 identical over 8 bases. The CDR3 runs to 16 residues. The germline gives CDR1 LGHDT, CDR2 YNNKEL (reference sequence). V shed 2 bases, J shed 4 bases, and the junction held 4 bases outside the gene matches. The CDR3 DNA follows: TGTGCCAGCAGCCAATGGACAGGGACAGGGGCCAACGTCCTGACTTTC. Amino acid sequence: CASSQWTGTGANVLTF.

The chain is built from TRBV18 and TRBJ2-1; 10 nucleotides match TRBD2. The CDR3 is 21 amino acids. After removal of 3 bases from V and 8 bases from J, the junction contained 25 bases not matched to a gene. In germline, CDR1 is KGHSH, CDR2 LQKENI. In DNA, the CDR3 is TGTGCCAGCTCACCTACGGCAGGGCCAGATCCCGGGACTAGCGTTCTCTATGAGCAGTTCTTC. Its protein product is CASSPTAGPDPGTSVLYEQFF.

This clone was detected only a few times. The chain couples TRBV2 to TRBJ1-2, with a possible D match to TRBD1 (6 bases). The CDR3 covers 14 residues. Germline values: CDR1 SNHLY, CDR2 FYNNEI. Trimming left V 6 bases short and J 1 base short, with 12 bases between. CDR3 coding DNA: TGTGCCAGCAGGTCAGGACAGTTTAACTATGGCTACACCTTC. It specifies CASRSGQFNYGYTF.

This chain joins TRBV5-1 and TRBJ2-2; TRBD2 agrees at 7 bases. Germline CDR1 reads SGHRS; CDR2 reads YFSETQ. The CDR3 runs to 14 residues. V dropped 7 bases and J dropped 4; count of bases not matched to a gene: 7. This chain's CDR3 is CASQWAGVTGELFF. DNA for the CDR3: TGCGCCAGCCAGTGGGCGGGAGTCACCGGGGAGCTGTTTTTT.

The chain has TRBV23-1 and TRBJ1-2; D is unclear. Being an ORF, TRBV23-1 has a function that is uncertain. The CDR3 covers 14 residues. Trimming took off 4 bases at V and 1 base at J, with 10 bases between the two ends. CDR3 sequence: CASSRPPGNYGYTF. The CDR3 nucleotides are TGCGCCAGCAGTCGCCCCCCGGGTAACTATGGCTACACCTTC.

The DNA for the CDR3 is TGTGCCAGCAGCTGGGGGACAATGGGCAATCAGCCCCAGCATTTT. Translation gives CASSWGTMGNQPQHF. The V gene is TRBV6-2 or TRBV6-3, the J gene TRBJ1-5; tentatively, D is TRBD1 (6 bases). Germline CDR1 reads MNHEY; CDR2 reads SVGEGT. The CDR3 runs 15 residues. With 6 bases removed from V and 2 bases from J, the gap between germline ends came to 14 bases.

The chain joins TRBV5-1 to TRBJ2-4; 12 nucleotides line up with TRBD2. After removal of 0 bases from V and 4 bases from J, the junction contained 2 bases not matched to a gene. Per germline, CDR1 SGHRS and CDR2 YFSETQ. The CDR3 loop spans 16 amino acids. The CDR3 nucleotides read TGCGCCAGCAGCTTGGCTAGCGGGAGGGAAAAAAACATTCAGTACTTC. Residues: CASSLASGREKNIQYF.

The chain recombines TRBV2 with TRBJ2-1, with a possible D match to TRBD1 (6 bases). V dropped 3 bases and J dropped 6 bases, with 9 bases sitting between them. The CDR3 spans 13 residues. Germline V gene lookup returns CDR1 SNHLY and CDR2 FYNNEI. CDR3 residues: CASSDARGNEQFF. In DNA form, the CDR3 reads TGTGCCAGCAGTGACGCCAGGGGCAATGAGCAGTTCTTC.

V usage is TRBV7-2 and J usage is TRBJ1-1; D gene uncertain. CDR1 SGHTA and CDR2 FQGNSA come from the germline V gene. Trimming took 1 base from V and 2 from J, leaving 8 bases between them. The CDR3 has 14 residues. CDR3 DNA: TGTGCCAGCAGCTTAGTTACAATTAACACTGAAGCTTTCTTT. Translating gives CASSLVTINTEAFF.

J is TRBJ2-1 and V is TRBV4-1; tentatively, D is TRBD1 (5 bases). V was clipped by 1 base and J by 5 bases, with 6 bases between them. The CDR3 runs to 13 residues. The germline gives CDR1 MGHRA, CDR2 YSYEKL. CDR3 sequence (DNA): TGCGCCAGCAGCCAAGGGACAAACAATGAGCAGTTCTTC. Translating it yields CASSQGTNNEQFF.

The J gene is TRBJ2-7, the V gene TRBV1; the table's D call of TRBD2 was not tested on the DNA. TRBV1 is described as a pseudogene. This CDR3 region has 19 residues. The CDR3 is CTSSQTRPGTSGGVYEQYF. CDR3 nucleotides: TGCACCAGCAGCCAAACTCGCCCCGGGACTAGCGGGGGGGTCTACGAGCAGTACTTC.

CDR3 DNA: TGTGCCAGCAGGATCCAGGGTTATAGCAATCAGCCCCAGCATTTT. Encoded protein: CASRIQGYSNQPQHF. The chain couples TRBV6-6 to TRBJ1-5, with D perhaps TRBD1 (5 bases). This CDR3 spans 15 amino acids. Germline V gene data show CDR1 as MNHNY and CDR2 as SVGAGI (reference sequence). V shed 6 bases and J shed 0 bases, with 12 bases lying between them.